The 30 T cell receptor beta chains below come from one sample, sequenced in a study of shared clonotypes between healthy human individuals. TCRdb keeps only in-frame clones here, not all; method: immunoSEQ multiplex PCR. The table includes 650,000 to 800,000 clones, 72% detected once. The sample comprised memory CD4+ T cells sorted from blood. Noted subset: CD45RA-negative fraction. All receptors come from a woman aged 30 to 39 in good health.

This clone has just a few counts. CDR3 amino acids: CATTKDRGNQPQHF. The DNA for the CDR3 is TGCGCCACCACGAAAGACAGGGGCAATCAGCCCCAGCATTTT. The chain couples TRBV10-2 to TRBJ1-5, with 7 positions matching TRBD1. The CDR3 is 14 residues long. Unmatched junction bases numbered 8, after V lost 10 bases and J lost 2 bases. CDR1 is WSHSY, CDR2 SAAADI, per germline.

This sequence joins TRBV7-2 and TRBJ2-7; TRBD2 matches 10 bases. V trimming: 0 bases; J trimming: 5 bases; junction bases outside the gene matches: 7. The CDR3 is made up of 16 amino acids. Germline V gene data show CDR1 as SGHTA and CDR2 as FQGNSA. The CDR3 reads CASSLALAGAVNEQYF. The CDR3, as DNA: TGTGCCAGCAGCTTAGCGCTAGCGGGAGCGGTAAACGAGCAGTACTTC.

The rearrangement joins TRBV30 to TRBJ1-1; D is unresolved. The CDR3 covers 12 residues. Germline assignment: CDR1 GTSNPN and CDR2 SVGIG (reference sequence). Trimming left V 0 bases short and J 4 bases short, with 6 bases between. The CDR3 bases are TGTGCCTGGAGTGTACAACCCACTGAAGCTTTCTTT. Its protein is CAWSVQPTEAFF.

This chain links TRBV13 with TRBJ2-7; 8 bases agree with TRBD1. The CDR3 runs 14 residues. Germline V gene lookup returns CDR1 PRHDT and CDR2 FYEKMQ (reference sequence). After removal of 5 bases from V and 0 bases from J, the junction contained 3 bases not matched to a gene. CDR3 bases: TGTGCCAGCAGCCCCGGGACAGGCTCCTACGAGCAGTACTTC. This translates into CASSPGTGSYEQYF. The complete variable domain, with remaining parts taken from reference TRBV13 and TRBJ2-7, reads AAGVIQSPRHLIKEKRETATLKCYPIPRHDTVYWYQQGPGQDPQFLISFYEKMQSDKGSIPDRFSAQQFSDYHSELNMSSLELGDSALYFCASSPGTGSYEQYFGPGTRLTVT.

V and J are TRBV18 and TRBJ1-3; tentatively, D is TRBD1 (5 bases). The V end lost 0 bases, the J end lost 0 bases, and 12 bases lay between the germline ends. Per germline, CDR1 KGHSH and CDR2 LQKENI. The CDR3 sequence is 17 residues long. CDR3 region: CASSPPNGGSSGNTIYF. The CDR3 nucleotides are TGTGCCAGCTCACCACCGAACGGGGGTAGCTCTGGAAACACCATATATTTT.

This chain joins TRBV28 and TRBJ2-1, with 7 bases aligning to TRBD2. Unmatched junction bases numbered 9, after V lost 6 bases and J lost 1 base. The CDR3 contains 16 residues. The V gene's germline CDR1 is MDHEN and CDR2 SYDVKM. The CDR3 protein is CASRKRDYQSYNEQFF. The DNA of the CDR3 is TGTGCCAGCAGGAAGCGGGACTACCAATCCTACAATGAGCAGTTCTTC.

The chain carries TRBV19 and TRBJ2-5, with 7 bases that match TRBD1. With V trimmed by 4 bases and J by 1 base, 3 bases remained unmatched. Per germline, CDR1 LNHDA and CDR2 SQIVND (reference sequence). There are 14 residues in the CDR3. CDR3 loop: CASSRYRGQETQYF. Here the CDR3 DNA reads TGTGCCAGTAGTAGATACAGGGGCCAAGAGACCCAGTACTTC. Filled out from reference TRBV19 and TRBJ2-5, the complete variable domain reads DGGITQSPKYLFRKEGQNVTLSCEQNLNHDAMYWYRQDPGQGLRLIYYSQIVNDFQKGDIAEGYSVSREKKESFPLTVTSAQKNPTAFYLCASSRYRGQETQYFGPGTRLLVL.

V usage is TRBV29-1 and J usage is TRBJ2-1, with 13 bases aligning to TRBD2. This CDR3 comprises 14 residues. Per the germline V gene, CDR1 is SQVTM and CDR2 is ANQGSEA. The V and J ends lost 4 bases and 3 bases, in that order; junction bases with no gene match: 0. CDR3 residues: CSVGTSGSYNEQFF. The CDR3, as DNA: TGCAGCGTTGGGACTAGCGGGAGCTACAATGAGCAGTTCTTC.

The gene calls are TRBV19 and TRBJ2-3; 10 positions match TRBD2. Trimming removed 4 bases from V and 4 bases from J; junction bases left unmatched: 5. CDR1 and CDR2 from the germline V gene are LNHDA and SQIVND (reference sequence). The CDR3 is 15 residues long. CDR3 in amino acids: CASSRASGSSDTQYF. In DNA, the CDR3 is TGTGCCAGTAGTAGGGCTAGCGGGAGCTCAGATACGCAGTATTTT.

The J gene is TRBJ2-1, the V gene TRBV2; D remains unclear. The V and J ends lost 7 bases and 0 bases respectively, with 7 bases between them. The germline gives CDR1 SNHLY, CDR2 FYNNEI. The CDR3 has 13 amino acids. CDR3 loop: CASNLASYNEQFF. CDR3 nucleotide sequence: TGTGCCAGCAATCTGGCCTCCTACAATGAGCAGTTCTTC. The full variable domain, with the rest looked up from reference TRBV2 and TRBJ2-1, is EPEVTQTPSHQVTQMGQEVILRCVPISNHLYFYWYRQILGQKVEFLVSFYNNEISEKSEIFDDQFSVERPDGSNFTLKIRSTKLEDSAMYFCASNLASYNEQFFGPGTRLTVL.

The rearrangement uses TRBV5-6 and TRBJ1-5; TRBD1 aligns across 9 bases. The CDR3 consists of 15 residues. Trimming at V came to 0 bases and at J to 4 bases, leaving 2 bases not matched to a gene. The germline V gene encodes CDR1 SGHDT and CDR2 YYEEEE. The CDR3 here is CASSLGGQGNQPQHF. In nucleotides, the CDR3 is TGTGCCAGCAGCTTGGGGGGACAGGGTAATCAGCCCCAGCATTTT.

J is TRBJ2-1 and V is TRBV11-3, with no clear D. The CDR3 contains 12 residues. V was cut by 5 bases and J by 4 bases, with 6 bases left in between. Germline V lookup: CDR1 SGHNT, CDR2 YENEEA. CDR3 residues: CASSAQYNEQFF. The CDR3 DNA reads as TGTGCCAGCAGCGCACAATACAATGAGCAGTTCTTC.

V usage is TRBV5-1 and J usage is TRBJ2-7; TRBD1 agrees at 8 bases. V lost 3 bases to trimming and J lost 2 bases; unmatched junction nucleotides: 4. Germline CDR1 is SGHRS and CDR2 is YFSETQ. This CDR3 has 14 amino acids. CDR3 in DNA: TGCGCCAGCAGCTGGGACAGGTCCGCCTACGAGCAGTACTTC. Translation: CASSWDRSAYEQYF.

The J gene is TRBJ2-2, the V gene TRBV5-8; TRBD1 aligns across 7 bases. V shed 2 bases, J shed 3 bases, and the junction held 10 bases outside the gene matches. Germline CDR1 SGHTS, CDR2 YDEGEE. The CDR3 extends over 17 amino acids. CDR3 nucleotide sequence: TGTGCCAGCAGCTTAAACTCCGGGACAGACGACACCGGGGAGCTGTTTTTT. Its translation: CASSLNSGTDDTGELFF.

The rearrangement joins TRBV2 to TRBJ1-3, with D maybe TRBD1 (5 bases). Germline assignment: CDR1 SNHLY and CDR2 FYNNEI. CDR3 length equals 14 residues. Between the trimmed V and J ends, which lost 6 bases and 0 bases, there was a span of 9 bases. This CDR3 is CASSSGDSGNTIYF. The CDR3 DNA reads as TGTGCCAGCAGCTCGGGGGACTCTGGAAACACCATATATTTT.

The chain has TRBV27 and TRBJ2-5; perhaps TRBD2 as D (5 bases). The CDR3 loop spans 16 amino acids. V was pared by 0 bases and J by 4 bases, with 15 bases between. Germline CDR1 and CDR2: MNHEY and SMNVEV (reference sequence). The CDR3 reads CASSLSWRVTRETQYF. The CDR3 DNA follows: TGTGCCAGCAGTTTATCATGGCGGGTGACGCGAGAGACCCAGTACTTC.

CDR3 loop: CASSQGRGGQVANYGYTF. The CDR3 DNA reads TGCGCCAGCAGCCAAGGAAGGGGGGGACAGGTAGCTAACTATGGCTACACCTTC. This chain links TRBV4-1 with TRBJ1-2; TRBD1 aligns across 8 bases. The germline CDR1 and CDR2 sequences are MGHRA and YSYEKL. J gave up 0 bases and V 1 base, and 10 bases lay outside the gene matches. The CDR3 length is 18 residues.

This clone was recorded only once. This chain uses TRBV28 with TRBJ1-5; D gene unclear. The V end lost 6 bases, the J end lost 6 bases, and 21 bases lay between the germline ends. The CDR3 is 16 residues long. Germline lookup yields CDR1 MDHEN and CDR2 SYDVKM. The CDR3, as DNA: TGTGCCAGCAGAAAGGGTTTTGAAGGGATTGTTCAGCCCCAGCATTTT. It translates to CASRKGFEGIVQPQHF.

This clone turned up a few times. V gene TRBV7-9 combines with J gene TRBJ1-1, with D hard to call. The CDR3 covers 14 residues. Germline values: CDR1 SEHNR, CDR2 FQNEAQ (reference sequence). V gave up 0 bases and J gave up 2 bases, with 7 bases separating them. The CDR3 is CASSLALGNTEAFF. The CDR3 DNA reads as TGTGCCAGCAGCTTAGCGCTGGGAAACACTGAAGCTTTCTTT. The full variable domain, with the rest looked up from reference TRBV7-9 and TRBJ1-1, is DTGVSQNPRHKITKRGQNVTFRCDPISEHNRLYWYRQTLGQGPEFLTYFQNEAQLEKSRLLSDRFSAERPKGSFSTLEIQRTEQGDSAMYLCASSLALGNTEAFFGQGTRLTVV.

The chain has TRBV28 and TRBJ1-4; 8 bases are a match to TRBD1. In germline, CDR1 is MDHEN, CDR2 SYDVKM. V gave up 6 bases and J gave up 8 bases; unmatched junction bases: 8. This CDR3 has 14 residues. The CDR3 here is CASRPQGAGEKLFF. Here the CDR3 DNA reads TGTGCCAGCAGACCTCAGGGGGCGGGGGAAAAACTGTTTTTT.

The chain recombines TRBV11-2 with TRBJ2-2, with 8 bases lining up with TRBD1. Trimming cost V 1 base and J 6 bases; bases outside gene matches: 13. The CDR3 is 18 residues long. Germline values: CDR1 SGHAT, CDR2 FQNNGV. CDR3 sequence (DNA): TGTGCCAGCAGCTTAGGCAGGGGGCGCCGATCATGGGCCGGGGAGCTGTTTTTT. Residues: CASSLGRGRRSWAGELFF.

The chain couples TRBV28 to TRBJ2-7; 12 bases match TRBD2. The CDR3 loop spans 14 amino acids. The V gene end was trimmed by 7 bases and the J gene end by 1 base; junction bases not matched to a gene: 2. Per germline, CDR1 MDHEN and CDR2 SYDVKM. The CDR3 spells CASTGLAGSYEQYF. CDR3 DNA sequence: TGTGCCAGCACCGGACTAGCGGGATCCTACGAGCAGTACTTC.

This chain joins TRBV2 and TRBJ2-1; TRBD2 matches 11 bases. V trimming: 6 bases; J trimming: 7 bases; junction bases outside the gene matches: 8. The CDR3 totals 15 residues. CDR1 and CDR2 from the germline V gene are SNHLY and FYNNEI. CDR3 DNA: TGTGCCAGCAGGCAACTAGCGGGAGTATTGAATGAGCAGTTCTTC. It codes for CASRQLAGVLNEQFF.

The chain uses TRBV18 and TRBJ2-5, with a tentative D call TRBD2 (6 bases). Germline V gives CDR1 KGHSH, CDR2 LQKENI. V was trimmed by 2 bases and J by 4 bases, leaving 11 bases between them. The CDR3 totals 14 residues. The CDR3 DNA reads as TGTGCCAGCTCACCAGGAGGGCTGTTAGAGACCCAGTACTTC. Protein: CASSPGGLLETQYF. Full variable domain (outside the CDR3, taken from reference TRBV18 and TRBJ2-5): NAGVMQNPRHLVRRRGQEARLRCSPMKGHSHVYWYRQLPEEGLKFMVYLQKENIIDESGMPKERFSAEFPKEGPSILRIQQVVRGDSAAYFCASSPGGLLETQYFGPGTRLLVL.

This sequence joins TRBV28 and TRBJ2-7; the D is unclear. The CDR3 runs to 12 residues. Trimming took off 4 bases at V and 7 bases at J, with 11 bases between the two ends. Germline lookup yields CDR1 MDHEN and CDR2 SYDVKM. CDR3 nucleotide sequence: TGTGCCAGCAGTTCCTCCCCTAGGGAGCAGTACTTC. Translating gives CASSSSPREQYF.

V usage is TRBV5-8 and J usage is TRBJ2-1; D might be TRBD1 or TRBD2, each matching 6 bases. The CDR3 loop spans 12 amino acids. The V end lost 5 bases, the J end lost 15 bases, and 18 bases lay between the germline ends. Germline V gene lookup returns CDR1 SGHTS and CDR2 YDEGEE. This CDR3 reads CASREYREVLFF. The CDR3 DNA sequence: TGTGCCAGCAGGGAATACAGGGAGGTTTTGTTCTTC.

V gene TRBV5-1 combines with J gene TRBJ1-3; D unresolved. The CDR3 loop spans 15 amino acids. Germline V CDR1 and CDR2: SGHRS, YFSETQ. Trimming removed 5 bases at V and 0 bases at J, with 12 bases between. CDR3 DNA sequence: TGCGCCAGCAGGTCGTCGCGAAACTCTGGAAACACCATATATTTT. Protein sequence: CASRSSRNSGNTIYF.

The rearrangement uses TRBV4-2 and TRBJ2-7, with TRBD1 matching 7 bases. Germline CDR1 and CDR2: LGHNA and YNFKEQ. The CDR3 has 17 residues. The V and J ends lost 0 bases and 1 base, in that order; junction bases with no gene match: 9. The CDR3 loop is CASSQDEMTRGSYEQYF. DNA for the CDR3: TGTGCCAGCAGCCAAGACGAGATGACCAGGGGGTCCTACGAGCAGTACTTC.

The CDR3 bases are TGTGCCTGGAGTAGACAGGGGACTTCTAACTATGGCTACACCTTC. Translation gives CAWSRQGTSNYGYTF. V and J are TRBV30 and TRBJ1-2; the match to TRBD1 covers 8 bases. The V segment lost 2 bases and the J segment 0 bases; nucleotides outside the gene matches: 5. Germline V lookup: CDR1 GTSNPN, CDR2 SVGIG (reference sequence). This CDR3 is 15 amino acids long.

Concerning this clone itself: Other nucleotide sequences from this sample produce the same CDR3. The chain combines TRBV28 with TRBJ2-7; 9 bases match TRBD2. Trimming at V came to 3 bases and at J to 2 bases, leaving 5 bases not matched to a gene. The CDR3 is made up of 15 amino acids. The germline V gene encodes CDR1 MDHEN and CDR2 SYDVKM. CDR3 residues: CASSLGAGGPYEQYF. The CDR3 region has the DNA TGTGCCAGCAGTTTGGGGGCGGGAGGGCCCTACGAGCAGTACTTC.